The entry below gives a single T cell receptor (beta chain) sequence along with its context. V was cut by 0 bases and J by 6 bases, with 7 bases left in between. Germline-derived CDR1 and CDR2 are SGHRS and YFSETQ. The CDR3 covers 13 residues. This sample was included in a study of blood T cell repertoires in COVID-19. Study-level information: The study drew acute and convalescent COVID-19 samples from the United States, Italy and Spain.

TCRdb's table, derived via immunoSEQ multiplex PCR, lists solely in-frame clones and lacks some. There are approximately 280,000 clones in the sample; around 85% occur only once, and about 5.1% lies in the top ten. Sequenced sample: peripheral blood. This TCR derives from a man in his fifties or sixties with active or convalescent COVID-19. This chain joins TRBV5-1 and TRBJ2-1; the D is unclear. Here the CDR3 DNA reads TGCGCCAGCAGCTTGGAAACTCCCAATGAGCAGTTCTTC. It is translated as CASSLETPNEQFF.